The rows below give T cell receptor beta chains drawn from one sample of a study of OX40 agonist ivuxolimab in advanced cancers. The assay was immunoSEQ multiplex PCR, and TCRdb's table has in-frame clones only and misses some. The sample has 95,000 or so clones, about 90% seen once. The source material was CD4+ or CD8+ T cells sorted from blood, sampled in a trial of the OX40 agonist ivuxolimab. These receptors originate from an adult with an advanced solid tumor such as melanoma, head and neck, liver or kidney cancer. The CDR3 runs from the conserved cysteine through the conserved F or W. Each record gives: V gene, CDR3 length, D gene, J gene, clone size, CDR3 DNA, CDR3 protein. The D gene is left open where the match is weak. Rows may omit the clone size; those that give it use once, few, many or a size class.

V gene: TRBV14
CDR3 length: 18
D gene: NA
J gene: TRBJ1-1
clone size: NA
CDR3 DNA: TGTGCCAGCAGCCCGGACCTCCTCCTTGGACGCGTGAACACTGAAGCTTTCTTT
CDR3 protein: CASSPDLLLGRVNTEAFF

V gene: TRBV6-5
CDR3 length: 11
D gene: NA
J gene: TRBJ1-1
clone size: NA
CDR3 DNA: TGTGCCAGCAGGAGGACAGACGAAGCTTTCTTT
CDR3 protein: CASRRTDEAFF

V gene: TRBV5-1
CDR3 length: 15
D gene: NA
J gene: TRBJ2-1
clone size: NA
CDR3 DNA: TGCGCCAGCAGCTTGGTAGGGACTGTCATGAATGAGCAGTTCTTC
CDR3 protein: CASSLVGTVMNEQFF

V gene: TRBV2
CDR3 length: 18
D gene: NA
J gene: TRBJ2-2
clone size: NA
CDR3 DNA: TGTGCCAGCAGTGGAACGGCAGGGTCAAGGGGAAACACCGGGGAGCTGTTTTTT
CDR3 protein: CASSGTAGSRGNTGELFF

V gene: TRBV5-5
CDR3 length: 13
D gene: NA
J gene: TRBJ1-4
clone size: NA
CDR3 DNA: TGTGCCAGCAGCCCCGCCTTAAATGAAAAACTGTTTTTT
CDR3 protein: CASSPALNEKLFF

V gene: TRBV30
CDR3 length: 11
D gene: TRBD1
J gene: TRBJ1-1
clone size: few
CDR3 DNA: TGTGCCTGGAGAGGACAGGGGCAAGCTTTCTTT
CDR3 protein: CAWRGQGQAFF

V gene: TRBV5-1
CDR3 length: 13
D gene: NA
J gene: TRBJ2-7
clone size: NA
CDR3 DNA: TGCGCCAGCAGCCCTGGACAGCCCTACGAGCAGTACTTC
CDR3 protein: CASSPGQPYEQYF

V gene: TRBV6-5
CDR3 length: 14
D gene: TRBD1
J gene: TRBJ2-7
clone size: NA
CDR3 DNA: TGTGCCAGCAGCATAGACAGGGGGATCTACGAGCAGTACTTC
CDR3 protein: CASSIDRGIYEQYF

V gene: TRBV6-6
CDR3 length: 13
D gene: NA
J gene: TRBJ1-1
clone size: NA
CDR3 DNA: TGTGCCAGCCGGCTGAGGGGGAACACTGAAGCTTTCTTT
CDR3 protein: CASRLRGNTEAFF

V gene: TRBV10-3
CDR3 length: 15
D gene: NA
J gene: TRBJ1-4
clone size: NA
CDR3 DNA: TGTGCCATCAGCGACAGCCGCGTAGGTAATGAAAAACTGTTTTTT
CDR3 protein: CAISDSRVGNEKLFF

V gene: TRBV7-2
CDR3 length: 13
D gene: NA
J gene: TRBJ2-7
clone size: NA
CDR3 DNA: TGTGCCAGCAGCCTTACAGGGTTCCACGAGCAGTACTTC
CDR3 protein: CASSLTGFHEQYF

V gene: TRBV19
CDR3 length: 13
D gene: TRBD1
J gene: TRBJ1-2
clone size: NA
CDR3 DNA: TGTGCCAGTAGCGACAGGGACGTCTTCGGCTACACCTTC
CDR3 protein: CASSDRDVFGYTF

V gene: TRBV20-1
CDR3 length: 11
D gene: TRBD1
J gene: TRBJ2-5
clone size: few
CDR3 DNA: TGCAGCACAGGGGTAGGGGAGACCCAGTACTTC
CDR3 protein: CSTGVGETQYF

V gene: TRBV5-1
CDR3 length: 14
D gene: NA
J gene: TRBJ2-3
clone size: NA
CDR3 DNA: TGCGCCAGCAGCTTGGCCGGAGGCACAGATACGCAGTATTTT
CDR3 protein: CASSLAGGTDTQYF

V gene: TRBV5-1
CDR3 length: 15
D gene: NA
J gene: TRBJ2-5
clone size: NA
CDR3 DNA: TGCGCCAGCAGCTTGGCGCAGGGAGGTCAAGAGACCCAGTACTTC
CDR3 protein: CASSLAQGGQETQYF

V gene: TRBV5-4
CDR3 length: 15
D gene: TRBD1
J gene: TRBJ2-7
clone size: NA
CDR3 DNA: TGTGCCAGCAGCTTGGGACAGGGGGGACTCGGGGAGCAGTACTTC
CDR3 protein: CASSLGQGGLGEQYF

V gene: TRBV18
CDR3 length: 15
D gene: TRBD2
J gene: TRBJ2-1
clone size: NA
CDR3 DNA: TGTGCCAGCGAACCAGCTAGCGGGGAGGCAAATGAGCAGTTCTTC
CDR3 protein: CASEPASGEANEQFF

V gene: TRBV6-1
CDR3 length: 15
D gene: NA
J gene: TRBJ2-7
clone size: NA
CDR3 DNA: TGTGCCAGCAGCGTCGTGGGGAGGAGTTTTTACGAGCAGTACTTC
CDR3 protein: CASSVVGRSFYEQYF

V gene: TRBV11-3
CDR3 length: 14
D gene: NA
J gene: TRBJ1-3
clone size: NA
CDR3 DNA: TGTGCCAGCACCCAAACAGGGCCTGGAAACACCATATATTTT
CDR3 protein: CASTQTGPGNTIYF

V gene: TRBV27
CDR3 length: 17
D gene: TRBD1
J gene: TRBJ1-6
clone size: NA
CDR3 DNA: TGTGCCAGCAGGGATGACAGGGGTAGCTCCTATAATTCACCCCTCCACTTT
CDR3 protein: CASRDDRGSSYNSPLHF

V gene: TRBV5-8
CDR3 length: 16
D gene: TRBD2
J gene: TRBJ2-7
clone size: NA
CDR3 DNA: TGTGCCAGCAGCCGAGGACTAGCGGGAGGGCCTTACGAGCAGTACTTC
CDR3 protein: CASSRGLAGGPYEQYF

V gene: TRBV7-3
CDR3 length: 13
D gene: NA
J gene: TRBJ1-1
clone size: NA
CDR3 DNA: TGTGCCAGCAGCTTTACAGACCACACTGAAGCTTTCTTT
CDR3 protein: CASSFTDHTEAFF

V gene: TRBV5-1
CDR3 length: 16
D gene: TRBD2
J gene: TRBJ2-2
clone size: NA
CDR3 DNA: TGCGCCAGCAGCCCTATTAGCGGGAGGAACACCGGGGAGCTGTTTTTT
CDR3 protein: CASSPISGRNTGELFF

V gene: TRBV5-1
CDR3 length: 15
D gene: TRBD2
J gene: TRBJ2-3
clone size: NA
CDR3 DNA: TGCGCCAGCAGCCCTAAAGCGGGGGGCACAGATACGCAGTATTTT
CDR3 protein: CASSPKAGGTDTQYF

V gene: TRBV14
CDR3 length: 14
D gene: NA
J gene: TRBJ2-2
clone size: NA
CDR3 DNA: TGTGCCAGCAGCCAAGAGCTCGCGGGAGGGGAGCTGTTTTTT
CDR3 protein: CASSQELAGGELFF

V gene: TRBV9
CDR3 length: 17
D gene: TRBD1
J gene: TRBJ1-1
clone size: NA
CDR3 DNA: TGTGCCAGCAGCAGGAGTAGGGACAGAGCTTGGAACACTGAAGCTTTCTTT
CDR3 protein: CASSRSRDRAWNTEAFF

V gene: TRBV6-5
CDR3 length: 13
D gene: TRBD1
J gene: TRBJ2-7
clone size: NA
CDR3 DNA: TGTGCCAGCAAACAGGGGGCGCGGAGCGAGCAGTACTTC
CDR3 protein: CASKQGARSEQYF

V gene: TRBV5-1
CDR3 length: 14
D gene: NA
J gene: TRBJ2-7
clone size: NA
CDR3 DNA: TGCGCCAGCAGAAGACAGGCGAGCTCCTACGAGCAGTACTTC
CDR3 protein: CASRRQASSYEQYF

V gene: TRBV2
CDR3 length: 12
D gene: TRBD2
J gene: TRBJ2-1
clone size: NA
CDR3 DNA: TGTGCCAGCAGGGGACTAGCGGGTGAGCAGTTCTTC
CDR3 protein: CASRGLAGEQFF

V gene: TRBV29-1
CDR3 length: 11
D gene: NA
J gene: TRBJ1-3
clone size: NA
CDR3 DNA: TGCAGCGCTGGCGGTGGAAACACCATATATTTT
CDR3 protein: CSAGGGNTIYF

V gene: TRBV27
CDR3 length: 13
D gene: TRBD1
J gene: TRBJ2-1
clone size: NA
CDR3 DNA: TGTGCCAGCAGATTCTTAGGGGGCGGTGAGCAGTTCTTC
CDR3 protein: CASRFLGGGEQFF

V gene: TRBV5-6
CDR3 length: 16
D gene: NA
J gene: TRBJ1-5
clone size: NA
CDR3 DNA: TGTGCCAGCAGCCAACGAACAGGGATTTTAAATCAGCCCCAGCATTTT
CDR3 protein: CASSQRTGILNQPQHF

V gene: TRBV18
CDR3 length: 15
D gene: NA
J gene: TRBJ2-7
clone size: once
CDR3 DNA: TGTGCCAGCTCACCTAATCAGGGGAACTCCTACGAGCAGTACTTC
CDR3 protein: CASSPNQGNSYEQYF

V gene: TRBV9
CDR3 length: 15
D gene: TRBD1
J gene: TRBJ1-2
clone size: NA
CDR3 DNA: TGTGCCAGCAGCATAGGACAGGGTCAGGCTTATGGCTACACCTTC
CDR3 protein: CASSIGQGQAYGYTF

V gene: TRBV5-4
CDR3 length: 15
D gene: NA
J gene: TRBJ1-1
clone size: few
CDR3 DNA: TGTGCCAGCAGACAGCAGGGGCTCCTACTCACTGAAGCTTTCTTT
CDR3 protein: CASRQQGLLLTEAFF

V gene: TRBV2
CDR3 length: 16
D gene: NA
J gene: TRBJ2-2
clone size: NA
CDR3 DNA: TGTGCCAGCAAAGGCGGGACCGACGCGAACACCGGGGAGCTGTTTTTT
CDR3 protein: CASKGGTDANTGELFF

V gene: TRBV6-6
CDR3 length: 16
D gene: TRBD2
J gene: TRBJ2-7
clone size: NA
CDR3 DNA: TGTGCCAGCAGGACTAGCGGGAGGGCCGGTGTCTACGAGCAGTACTTC
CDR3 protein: CASRTSGRAGVYEQYF